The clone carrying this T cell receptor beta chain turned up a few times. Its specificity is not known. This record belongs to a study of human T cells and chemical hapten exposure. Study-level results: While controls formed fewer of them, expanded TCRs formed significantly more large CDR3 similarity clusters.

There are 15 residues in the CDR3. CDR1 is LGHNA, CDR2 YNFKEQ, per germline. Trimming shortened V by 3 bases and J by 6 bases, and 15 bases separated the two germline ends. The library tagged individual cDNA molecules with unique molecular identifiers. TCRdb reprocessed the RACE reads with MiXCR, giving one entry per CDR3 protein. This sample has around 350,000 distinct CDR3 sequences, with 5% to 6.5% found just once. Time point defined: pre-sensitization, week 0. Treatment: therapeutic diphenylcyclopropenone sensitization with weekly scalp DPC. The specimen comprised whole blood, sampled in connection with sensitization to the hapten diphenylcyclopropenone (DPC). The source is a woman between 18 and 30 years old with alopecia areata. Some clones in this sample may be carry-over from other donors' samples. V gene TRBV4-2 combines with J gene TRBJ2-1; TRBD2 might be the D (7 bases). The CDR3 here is CASSQGGADVNEQFF. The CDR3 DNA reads TGTGCCAGCAGCCAGGGGGGGGCCGACGTCAATGAGCAGTTCTTC.